This T cell receptor (beta chain) was documented in a study of tumor and adjacent non-tumor tissue in lung cancer (dated by TCRdb to 2017 to 2018). A note on the overall study: By cancer type, the cohort comprised under 15 adenocarcinoma patients, 2 squamous cell carcinoma patients and 1 small cell lung cancer patient. The roughly 15 patients were aged about 30 to 80 years, included about ten men and 5 women, and had TNM stage I to III disease. Sequencing produced 125,075,908 productive TCRbeta reads in total, an average of approximately 4.1 million reads per sample. The study compared bulk TCRbeta repertoires between lung tumor tissue and matched distant non-tumor lung tissue from 15 or so lung cancer patients. For each patient, one tumor sample and one normal lung sample were taken, giving approximately 33 paired specimens that underwent TCRbeta CDR3 sequencing.

RNA was extracted from bulk unsorted tissue and checked for quality with a NanoDrop ND-1000 and an Agilent 2100. All donors had newly diagnosed lung cancer, had not received prior chemotherapy, and were admitted for thoracic surgery in China between August and November 2014. Patients with previous radiotherapy or chemotherapy, or with another concurrent cancer, were excluded from the study. Pieces of surgical tissue measuring about 1-2.3 cm3 were kept in RNAlater solution and held at -80 degrees C until needed. Receptor amplification or capture employed multiplex PCR. The data were produced on an Illumina HiSeq 2500. TCRbeta libraries were constructed through three rounds of nested PCR with primers (Table S4) according to protocols modified from ARM-PCR. Before sequencing, PCR products of 200-500 bp were cut from the gel and purified using the QIAquick gel extraction kit. The authors' pipeline ran thus. Reads were cleaned using Trimmomatic, were merged into complete CDR3 sequences using FLASH, and were assigned to V(D)J germline segments using MiTCR. VDJtools was used to compute clonal diversity as the inverse Simpson's index. In-frame sequences lacking a premature stop codon were counted as productive reads. The public reads were reanalyzed by TCRdb: fastp trimming at Q25, MiXCR alignment, in-frame beta chains only. Each entry is one CDR3 protein sequence, shown with its most common DNA and genes. V and J calls and clone size were set by TCRdb, not the authors. For this sample there are approximately 76,000 distinct CDR3 sequences; 65% to 75% appear just once. The top ten hold roughly 12% of the sample.

General conclusions and limits of the study: A significantly larger cumulative share of the repertoire was made up by the top 100 clones in normal lung than in tumor tissue. Neither the sequencing platform nor unique molecular identifiers are mentioned in the methods. Younger patients had significantly higher TCR diversity, and higher tumor TCR diversity was associated with shorter overall and disease-free survival. Only around 15 patients were included in the cohort, and the need for larger samples and more detailed clinical data was noted by the authors. TCR diversity (inverse Simpson) was significantly higher in tumor than in normal lung tissue (around 450 vs 150, P = 0.0075, Mann-Whitney U test). Because peripheral blood was not sequenced, blood TCRbeta repertoires in the lung cancer patients of the study were not examined.

Sequences DFQATT (CDR1) and SNEGSKA (CDR2) are obtained from the germline V gene (reference sequence). The CDR3 runs 17 residues from the cysteine to the phenylalanine. Only the CDR3 portion is preserved as DNA: 51 bases, with reading frame beginning at the first base. A note on this clonotype: No antigen is known for it. A read error may account for a junction end that differs from germline.

This receptor was identified in a woman in her 70s with non-small cell lung cancer. The sequencing input was lung tumor tissue. The chain uses TRBV20-1 and TRBJ2-5, and TRBD2 aligns with 12 junction nucleotides. The nucleotides read TGCAGTGCTAGAGACCAAGGGCGACTAGCGGGAGAAGAGACCCAGTGCTTT. This sequence encodes CSARDQGRLAGEETQCF.